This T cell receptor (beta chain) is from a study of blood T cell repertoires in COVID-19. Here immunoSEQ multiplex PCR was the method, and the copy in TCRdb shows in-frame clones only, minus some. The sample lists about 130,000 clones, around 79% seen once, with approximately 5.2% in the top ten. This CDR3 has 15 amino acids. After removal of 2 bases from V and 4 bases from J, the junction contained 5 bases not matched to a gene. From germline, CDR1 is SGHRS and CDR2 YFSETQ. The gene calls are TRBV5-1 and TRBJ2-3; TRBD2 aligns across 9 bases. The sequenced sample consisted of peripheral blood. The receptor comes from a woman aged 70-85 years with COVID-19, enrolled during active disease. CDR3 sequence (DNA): TGCGCCAGCAGCTTCCTAGCGGGGATCCCAGATACGCAGTATTTT. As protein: CASSFLAGIPDTQYF.